This T cell receptor (beta chain) was captured by sequencing in a study of blood T cell repertoires in COVID-19. In the study overall: The United States, Italy and Spain supplied acute and convalescent COVID-19 samples. PBMCs, B-cell-depleted T cells, or T cells provided the cDNA or gDNA that made up the material.

In the authors' methods: Amplification from reference gene primers served as the basis for estimated nucleated cell counts. TCRdb keeps only in-frame clones here, not all; method: immunoSEQ multiplex PCR. The DNA was the basis for D and trimming; V, J and clone size are from that table. Of 310,000 or so clones detected, more than 75% appear once; the ten largest clones hold approximately 4%. The CDR3 is made up of 14 amino acids. Germline V lookup: CDR1 MNHEY, CDR2 SMNVEV (reference sequence). V gave up 5 bases and J gave up 4 bases; unmatched junction bases: 3. The sample taken for sequencing was peripheral blood. The chain combines TRBV27 with TRBJ1-5; 9 nucleotides match TRBD1. The TCR sequence derives from a woman between 45 and 60 years old with active or convalescent COVID-19. Here the CDR3 DNA reads TGTGCCAGCAGTCCTGGACAGGGGAATCAGCCCCAGCATTTT. Its protein product is CASSPGQGNQPQHF.